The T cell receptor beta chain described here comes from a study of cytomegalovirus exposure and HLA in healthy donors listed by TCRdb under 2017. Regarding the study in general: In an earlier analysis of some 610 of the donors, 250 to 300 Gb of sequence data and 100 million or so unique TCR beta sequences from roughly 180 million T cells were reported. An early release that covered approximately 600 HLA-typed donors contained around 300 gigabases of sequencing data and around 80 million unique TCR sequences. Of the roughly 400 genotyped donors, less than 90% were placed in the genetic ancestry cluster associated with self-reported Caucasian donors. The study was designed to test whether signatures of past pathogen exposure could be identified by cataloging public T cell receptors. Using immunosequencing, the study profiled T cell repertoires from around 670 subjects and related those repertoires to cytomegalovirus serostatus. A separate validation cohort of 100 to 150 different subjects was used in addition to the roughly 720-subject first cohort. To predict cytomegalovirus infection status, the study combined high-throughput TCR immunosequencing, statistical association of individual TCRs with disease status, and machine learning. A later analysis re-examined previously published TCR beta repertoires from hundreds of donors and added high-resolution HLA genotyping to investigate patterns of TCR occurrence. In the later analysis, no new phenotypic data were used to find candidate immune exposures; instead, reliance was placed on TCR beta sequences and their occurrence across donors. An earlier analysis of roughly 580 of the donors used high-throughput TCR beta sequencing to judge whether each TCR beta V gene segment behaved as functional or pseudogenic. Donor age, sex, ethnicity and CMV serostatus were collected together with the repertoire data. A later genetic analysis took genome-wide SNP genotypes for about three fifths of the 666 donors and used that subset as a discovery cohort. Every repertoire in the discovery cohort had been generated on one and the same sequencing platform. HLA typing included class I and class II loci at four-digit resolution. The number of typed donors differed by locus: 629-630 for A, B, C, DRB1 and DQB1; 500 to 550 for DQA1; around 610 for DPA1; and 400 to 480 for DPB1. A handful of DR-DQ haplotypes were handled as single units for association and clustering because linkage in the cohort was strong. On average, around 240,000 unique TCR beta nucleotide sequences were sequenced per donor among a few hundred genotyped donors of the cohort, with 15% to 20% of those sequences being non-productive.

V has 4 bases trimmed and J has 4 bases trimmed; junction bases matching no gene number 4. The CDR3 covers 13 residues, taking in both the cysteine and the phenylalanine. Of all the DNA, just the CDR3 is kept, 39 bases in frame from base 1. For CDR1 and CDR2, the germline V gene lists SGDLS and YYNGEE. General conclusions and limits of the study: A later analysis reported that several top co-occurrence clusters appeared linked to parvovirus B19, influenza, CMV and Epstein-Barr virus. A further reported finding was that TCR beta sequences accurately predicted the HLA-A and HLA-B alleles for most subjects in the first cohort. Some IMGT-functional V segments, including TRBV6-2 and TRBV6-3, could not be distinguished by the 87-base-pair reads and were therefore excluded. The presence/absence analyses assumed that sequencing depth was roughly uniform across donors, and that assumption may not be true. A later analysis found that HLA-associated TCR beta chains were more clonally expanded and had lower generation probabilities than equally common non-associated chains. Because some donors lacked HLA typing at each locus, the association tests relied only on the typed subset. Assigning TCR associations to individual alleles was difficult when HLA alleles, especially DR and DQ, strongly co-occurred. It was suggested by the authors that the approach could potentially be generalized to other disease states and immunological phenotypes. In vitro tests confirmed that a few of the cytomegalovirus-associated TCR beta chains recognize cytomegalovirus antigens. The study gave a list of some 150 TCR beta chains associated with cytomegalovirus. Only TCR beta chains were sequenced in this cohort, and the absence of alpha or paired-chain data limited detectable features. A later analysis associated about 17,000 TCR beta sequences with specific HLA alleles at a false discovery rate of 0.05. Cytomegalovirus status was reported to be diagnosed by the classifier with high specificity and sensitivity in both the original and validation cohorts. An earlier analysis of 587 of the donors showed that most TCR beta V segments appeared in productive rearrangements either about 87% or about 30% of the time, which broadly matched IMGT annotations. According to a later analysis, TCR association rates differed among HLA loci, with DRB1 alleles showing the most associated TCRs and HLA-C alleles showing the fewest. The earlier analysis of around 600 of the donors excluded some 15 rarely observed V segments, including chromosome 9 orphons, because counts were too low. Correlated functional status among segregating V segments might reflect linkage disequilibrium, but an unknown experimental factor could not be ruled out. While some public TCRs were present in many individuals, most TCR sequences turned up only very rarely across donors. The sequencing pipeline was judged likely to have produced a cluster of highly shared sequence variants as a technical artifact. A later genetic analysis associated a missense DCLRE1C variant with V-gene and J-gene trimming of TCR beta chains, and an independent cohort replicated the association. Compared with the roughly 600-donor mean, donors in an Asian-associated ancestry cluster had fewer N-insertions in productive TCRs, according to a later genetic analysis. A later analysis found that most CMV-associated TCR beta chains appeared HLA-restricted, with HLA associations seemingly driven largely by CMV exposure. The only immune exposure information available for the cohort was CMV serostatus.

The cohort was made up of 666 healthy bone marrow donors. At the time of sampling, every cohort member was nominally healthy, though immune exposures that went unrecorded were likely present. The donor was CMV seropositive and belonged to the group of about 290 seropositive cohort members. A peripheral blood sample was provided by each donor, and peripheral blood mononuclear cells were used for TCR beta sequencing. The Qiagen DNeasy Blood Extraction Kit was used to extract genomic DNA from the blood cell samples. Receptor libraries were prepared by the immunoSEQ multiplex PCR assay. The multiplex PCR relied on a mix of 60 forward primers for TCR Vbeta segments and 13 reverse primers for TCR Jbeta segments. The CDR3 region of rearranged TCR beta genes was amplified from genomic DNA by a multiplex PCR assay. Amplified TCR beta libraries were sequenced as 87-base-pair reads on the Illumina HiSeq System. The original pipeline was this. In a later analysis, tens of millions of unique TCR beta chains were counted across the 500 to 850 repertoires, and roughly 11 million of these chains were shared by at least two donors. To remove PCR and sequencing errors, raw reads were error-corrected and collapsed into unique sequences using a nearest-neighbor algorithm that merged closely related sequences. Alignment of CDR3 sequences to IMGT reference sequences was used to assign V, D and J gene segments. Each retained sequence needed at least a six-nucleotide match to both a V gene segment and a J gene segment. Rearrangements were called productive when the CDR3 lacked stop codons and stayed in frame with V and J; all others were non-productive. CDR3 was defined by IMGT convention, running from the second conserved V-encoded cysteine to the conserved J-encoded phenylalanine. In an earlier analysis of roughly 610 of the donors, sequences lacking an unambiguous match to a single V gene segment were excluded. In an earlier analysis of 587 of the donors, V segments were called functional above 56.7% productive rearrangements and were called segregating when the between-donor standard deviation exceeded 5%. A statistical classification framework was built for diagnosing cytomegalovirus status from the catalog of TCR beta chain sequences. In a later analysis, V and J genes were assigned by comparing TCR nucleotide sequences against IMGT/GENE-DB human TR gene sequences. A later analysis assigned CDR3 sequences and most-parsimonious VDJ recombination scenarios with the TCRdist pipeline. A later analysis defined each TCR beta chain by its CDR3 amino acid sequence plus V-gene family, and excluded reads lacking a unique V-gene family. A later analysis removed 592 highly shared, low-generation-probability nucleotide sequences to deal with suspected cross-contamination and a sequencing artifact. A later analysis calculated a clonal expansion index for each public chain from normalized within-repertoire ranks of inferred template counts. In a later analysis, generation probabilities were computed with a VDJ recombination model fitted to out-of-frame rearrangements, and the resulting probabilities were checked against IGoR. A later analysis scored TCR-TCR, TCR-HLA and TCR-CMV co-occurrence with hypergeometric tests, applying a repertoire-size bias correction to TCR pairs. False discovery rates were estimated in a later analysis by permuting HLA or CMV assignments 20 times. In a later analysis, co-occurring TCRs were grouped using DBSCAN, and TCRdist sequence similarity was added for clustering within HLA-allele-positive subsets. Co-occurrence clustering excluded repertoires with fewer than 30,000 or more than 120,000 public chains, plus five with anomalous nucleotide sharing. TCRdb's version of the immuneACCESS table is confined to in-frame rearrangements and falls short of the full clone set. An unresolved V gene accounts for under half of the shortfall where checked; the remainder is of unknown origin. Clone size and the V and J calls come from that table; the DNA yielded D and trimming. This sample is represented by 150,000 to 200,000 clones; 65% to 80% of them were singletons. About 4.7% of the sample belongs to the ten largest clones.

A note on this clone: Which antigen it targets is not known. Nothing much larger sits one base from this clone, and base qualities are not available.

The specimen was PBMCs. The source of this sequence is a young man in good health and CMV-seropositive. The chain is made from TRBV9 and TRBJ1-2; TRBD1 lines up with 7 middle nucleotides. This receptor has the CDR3 CASSTGQSYGYTF. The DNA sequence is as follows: TGTGCCAGCAGCACGGGACAGAGCTATGGCTACACCTTC.